The sequence of this TCR beta chain was determined in a study of control samples from healthy donors and cancer patients. Per germline, CDR1 SGDLS and CDR2 YYNGEE. This CDR3 is 15 amino acids long. The germline V and J ends were trimmed by 5 bases and 8 bases, with 17 bases remaining between them. Produced via immunoSEQ multiplex PCR; TCRdb's table is partial and in-frame only. The sample holds 150,000 to 200,000 clones, approximately 86% seen once. The chain couples TRBV9 to TRBJ1-6; D unclear. The clonotype comes from a woman in her thirties in good health. Sample: blood. DNA of the CDR3: TGTGCCAGCAGTGCAATGTCGGGAACCCATTCACCCCTCCACTTT. This translates into CASSAMSGTHSPLHF. Together with reference TRBV9 and TRBJ1-6, the CDR3 gives the full variable domain: DSGVTQTPKHLITATGQRVTLRCSPRSGDLSVYWYQQSLDQGLQFLIQYYNGEERAKGNILERFSAQQFPDLHSELNLSSLELGDSALYFCASSAMSGTHSPLHFGNGTRLTVT.